These 16 T cell receptor beta chains were all obtained from the same sample, sequenced in a study of vaccination effects on CD4 cells after COVID-19. No antigens are known for them. Sequencing was preceded by expansion of antigen-specific CD4+ T cells with viral peptide pools in the ViraFEST assay. Following culture for under 12 days, CD4+ T cells were isolated. The cohort was immunized with two doses of either the BNT162b2 or mRNA-1273 vaccine. The repertoire was sequenced with immunoSEQ multiplex PCR; TCRdb's copy has only in-frame clones and lacks some. The sample gives 70,000 to 95,000 clones, roughly 73% of which show up once; roughly 1.1% is in the top ten. Sequences were derived from CD4+ T cells from PBMCs cultured with HCoV-OC43 spike peptides, sampled after COVID-19 vaccination. Subset noted: HCoV-OC43 spike overlapping peptide pool stimulation. The receptors were gathered from a human donor who received a COVID-19 vaccine.

The DNA of the CDR3 is TGTGCCAGCGCAGAAAGGGCCTCACGCGGGCAGCCCCAGCATTTT. Translation: CASAERASRGQPQHF. The chain joins TRBV6-6 to TRBJ1-5, with D hard to call. V was shortened by 8 bases and J by 7 bases, with 21 bases between the two germline ends. Germline CDR1 and CDR2: MNHNY and SVGAGI (reference sequence). This CDR3 spans 15 amino acids.

The chain has TRBV5-1 and TRBJ2-7; unclear D gene. This CDR3 is 16 amino acids long. Germline V gene sequence: CDR1 SGHRS, CDR2 YFSETQ. V was clipped by 4 bases and J by 6 bases, with 23 bases between them. Here the CDR3 reads CASSIMPGLGASEQYV. The DNA for the CDR3 is TGCGCCAGCAGCATCATGCCGGGCCTCGGAGCCTCCGAGCAGTACGTC.

This chain links TRBV5-1 with TRBJ2-5; possibly TRBD1 for D (7 bases). Trimming pared 4 bases from V and 4 bases from J, leaving 14 bases between. CDR1 and CDR2 (germline): SGHRS, YFSETQ. There are 14 residues in the CDR3. Here the CDR3 reads CASSPPGGTETQYF. The DNA of the CDR3 is TGCGCCAGCAGCCCCCCAGGGGGGACAGAGACCCAGTACTTC.

The CDR3 reads CAWSYGLDSHRNIPLHF. The CDR3 coding sequence is TGTGCCTGGAGTTACGGCCTGGATTCTCACCGCAATATACCCCTCCACTTT. The chain is built from TRBV30 and TRBJ1-6; D remains ambiguous. Trimming stripped 2 bases from V and 12 bases from J, with 26 bases between. This CDR3 has 17 residues. The germline gives CDR1 GTSNPN, CDR2 SVGIG (reference sequence). Filled out from reference TRBV30 and TRBJ1-6, the complete variable domain reads SQTIHQWPATLVQPVGSPLSLECTVEGTSNPNLYWYRQAAGRGLQLLFYSVGIGQISSEVPQNLSASRPQDRQFILSSKKLLLSDSGFYLCAWSYGLDSHRNIPLHFGNGTRLTVT.

This chain joins TRBV4-3 and TRBJ1-4, with D perhaps TRBD1 (5 bases). CDR3 length: 15 amino acids. CDR1 and CDR2 from the germline V gene are LGHNA and YSLEER. V dropped 3 bases and J dropped 7 bases, with 15 bases sitting between them. The CDR3 region is CASSHNGGLGEKLFF. The CDR3, as DNA: TGCGCCAGCAGCCACAACGGGGGTTTAGGTGAAAAACTGTTTTTT.

The chain joins TRBV15 to TRBJ2-7, with a tentative D call TRBD2 (6 bases). Trimming left V 7 bases short and J 7 bases short, with 14 bases between. The germline V gene encodes CDR1 LNHNV and CDR2 YYDKDF (reference sequence). This CDR3 spans 12 amino acids. This chain's CDR3 is CATIGGDMEQYV. CDR3 in DNA: TGTGCCACCATAGGCGGGGATATGGAGCAGTACGTC.

The chain carries TRBV14 and TRBJ2-7; 7 nucleotides line up with TRBD1. Germline CDR1 reads SGHDN; CDR2 reads FVKESK. This CDR3 comprises 15 residues. Trimming removed 0 bases from V and 4 bases from J; junction bases left unmatched: 6. Here the CDR3 DNA reads TGTGCCAGCAGCCAAGATTGGACAGGAATTTACGAGCAGTACGTC. It encodes CASSQDWTGIYEQYV.

This CDR3 is CASSLNTLVSGELFF. The DNA for the CDR3 is TGTGCCAGCAGCTTAAATACCCTAGTCTCCGGGGAGCTGTTTTTT. The V call is TRBV7-2, the J call TRBJ2-2; unclear D gene. Per germline, CDR1 SGHTA and CDR2 FQGNSA. Between the trimmed V and J ends, which lost 2 bases and 6 bases, there was a span of 13 bases. This CDR3 is 15 amino acids long. Full variable domain (outside the CDR3, taken from reference TRBV7-2 and TRBJ2-2): GAGVSQSPSNKVTEKGKDVELRCDPISGHTALYWYRQSLGQGLEFLIYFQGNSAPDKSGLPSDRFSAERTGGSVSTLTIQRTQQEDSAVYLCASSLNTLVSGELFFGEGSRLTVL.

As concerns this clone: The junction departs from the called germline gene at one end, perhaps through a read error. The V and J genes are TRBV30 and TRBJ1-2; 8 bases map to TRBD1. The CDR3 totals 14 residues. CDR1 and CDR2 from the germline V gene are GTSNPN and SVGIG (reference sequence). The CDR3 DNA reads as TGTGCCGGGAGGGAGACAGGGGTTTCCTATGGCTACACCTTC. This encodes CAGRETGVSYGYTF.

This clone has just a few counts. This rearrangement joins TRBV3-1 (or the pseudogene TRBV3-2) to TRBJ2-1; TRBD1 or TRBD2 may be the D gene (6 bases each). Trimming removed 0 bases at V and 1 base at J, with 10 bases between. From germline, CDR1 is LGHDT and CDR2 YNNKEL (reference sequence). This CDR3 spans 16 amino acids. CDR3 in DNA: TGTGCCAGCAGCCAAGATACAGGGACTTCCTACAATGAGCAGTTCTTC. Its protein product is CASSQDTGTSYNEQFF.

This clone has a handful of counts. The V gene is TRBV15, the J gene TRBJ1-2; possibly TRBD1 for D (6 bases). The V end was cut by 4 bases, the J end by 4 bases, with 16 bases between. This CDR3 is 15 amino acids long. The V gene's germline CDR1 is LNHNV and CDR2 YYDKDF (reference sequence). DNA for the CDR3: TGTGCCACCAGCACCTGGACCGGACAGTTCTATGGCTACACCTTC. This translates into CATSTWTGQFYGYTF.

This chain joins TRBV2 and TRBJ1-6, with 7 bases matching TRBD1. V lost 4 bases to trimming and J lost 7 bases; unmatched junction nucleotides: 4. Germline V lookup: CDR1 SNHLY, CDR2 FYNNEI. The CDR3 runs to 14 residues. CDR3 residues: CASSVRDRNSPLHF. The CDR3 DNA reads TGTGCCAGCAGTGTGAGGGACAGAAATTCACCCCTCCACTTT.

This clone was seen a handful of times. This sequence joins TRBV2 and TRBJ1-1, with D perhaps TRBD1 (5 bases). The CDR3 extends over 13 amino acids. Germline CDR1 is SNHLY and CDR2 is FYNNEI. V gave up 6 bases and J gave up 4 bases, with 12 bases separating them. The CDR3 DNA reads as TGTGCCAGCAGCAGGAGGGGTGGCACTGAAGCTTTCTTT. Translation: CASSRRGGTEAFF.

The chain uses TRBV24-1 and TRBJ1-1, with TRBD1 matching 10 bases. Trimming at V came to 5 bases and at J to 0 bases, leaving 2 bases not matched to a gene. CDR1 and CDR2 from the germline V gene are KGHDR and SFDVKD. The CDR3 consists of 15 residues. In nucleotides, the CDR3 is TGTGCCACCAGTGGGACAGGGGGGATGAACACTGAAGCTTTCTTT. Translation: CATSGTGGMNTEAFF.

The V gene is TRBV28, the J gene TRBJ1-5; weak D call: TRBD1 (6 bases). The CDR3 covers 14 residues. Germline CDR1 MDHEN, CDR2 SYDVKM. The V end was cut by 8 bases, the J end by 7 bases, with 18 bases between. This chain's CDR3 is CASSGGAGVQPQHF. Written as DNA, the CDR3 is TGTGCCAGCTCCGGGGGGGCAGGGGTACAGCCCCAGCATTTT.

CDR3 sequence reads: CASSFATQGSTEAFF. CDR3 DNA: TGTGCCAGCAGCTTCGCGACGCAGGGGTCTACTGAAGCTTTCTTT. The V and J genes are TRBV7-2 and TRBJ1-1; D is perhaps TRBD1 (6 bases). The CDR3 extends over 15 amino acids. Germline V gene lookup returns CDR1 SGHTA and CDR2 FQGNSA. The V gene lost 3 bases and the J gene lost 5 bases, with 16 bases spanning the gap.